This T cell receptor (beta chain) emerged from a study of beta chain features in type 1 diabetes. General study findings and limits: A greater similarity of naive, central memory and Treg TCRB repertoires was seen among patients than among healthy donors. The study found moderately but significantly shorter TCRB CDR3s in all four CD4+ subsets of Type 1 diabetes patients. In type 1 diabetes patients, VDJ junctions had fewer insertions; deletions at these junctions were more frequent.

The investigators reverse transcribed all of the isolated RNA, so they sequenced expressed TCRB transcripts. Profiled with immunoSEQ multiplex PCR; TCRdb holds only in-frame clones, not every one. The table lists roughly 450,000 clones, approximately 13% of them singletons. Blood was drawn once from each donor into heparinised tubes. The draws averaged about 110 mL. Deletions cut 2 bases from V and 4 bases from J, with 14 bases between. Germline assignment: CDR1 KGHSH and CDR2 LQKENI. This CDR3 region has 15 residues. Points on this clone: Its specificity is not known.

This receptor was identified in a man aged 25 to 45 in good health. The J gene is TRBJ1-2, the V gene TRBV18; D is possibly TRBD1 (6 bases). Source material: naive CD4+ T cells from blood. The chain's CDR3 is CASSPGTQFGYGYTF. The CDR3, as DNA: TGTGCCAGCTCACCAGGGACACAGTTTGGCTATGGCTACACCTTC.